The 29 T cell receptor beta chains below all came from one sample that was sequenced in a study of CDR3 diversity in severe acne. MiXCR was run by TCRdb on the PCR reads, yielding one entry per CDR3 protein. Of fewer than 90,000 distinct CDR3 sequences in the sample, approximately 49% were seen once. The sample consisted of blood. All receptors derive from a male donor with severe acne vulgaris.

This sequence joins TRBV2 and TRBJ2-1; 14 bases agree with TRBD2. The better agreement between TRBJ2-5 and the DNA end casts doubt on the J call. CDR1 and CDR2 (germline): SNHLY, FYNNEI. The length of the CDR3 is 17 residues. DNA for the CDR3: TGTGCCAGCAGTGATATGGGACTAGCGGGAGTTGAGGAGACCCAGTACTTC. It specifies CASSDMGLAGVEETQYF.

In its sample, this clonotype was seen a few times. The V and J genes are TRBV12-3 or TRBV12-4 and TRBJ2-7; 9 bases map to TRBD1. The V gene end was trimmed by 6 bases and the J gene end by 7 bases; junction bases not matched to a gene: 10. This CDR3 region has 14 residues. The CDR3, as DNA: TGTGCCAGCAGCCGGGGACAGGGCTTGAGGGAGCAGTACTTC. Residues: CASSRGQGLREQYF.

This clonotype came up a few times. The junction shows a germline mismatch at one end, possibly a read error. The V gene is TRBV11-2, the J gene TRBJ2-2; TRBD2 matches at 8 bases. Germline CDR1 and CDR2: SGHAT and FQNNGV. This CDR3 is built from 15 residues. CDR3 residues: CASRPPGLATGELFF. CDR3 nucleotides: TGTGCCAGCAGACCGCCTGGACTAGCAACCGGGGAGTTGTTTTTT.

This clonotype was counted at least ten times. V is TRBV10-3 and J is TRBJ1-6; D remains unclear. The V gene lost 0 bases and the J gene lost 18 bases, with 15 bases spanning the gap. This CDR3 region has 13 residues. CDR1 ENHRY and CDR2 SYGVKD come from the germline V gene. The CDR3 region is CAISESITASSHF. CDR3 nucleotide sequence: TGTGCCATCAGTGAGTCGATTACAGCTTCATCCCACTTT.

This clonotype was counted at least ten times. The chain employs TRBV20-1 and TRBJ1-1; D is unclear. With 1 base removed from V and 4 bases from J, the gap between germline ends came to 10 bases. This CDR3 has 13 residues. In germline, CDR1 is DFQATT, CDR2 SNEGSKA (reference sequence). The CDR3 loop reads CSARVGDITEAFF. The DNA for the CDR3 is TGCAGTGCTAGAGTCGGGGATATCACTGAAGCTTTCTTT.

The V and J genes are TRBV20-1 and TRBJ2-7, with 12 nucleotides matching TRBD2. CDR3 length: 15 amino acids. V dropped 3 bases and J dropped 5; count of bases not matched to a gene: 8. Germline values: CDR1 DFQATT, CDR2 SNEGSKA (reference sequence). The CDR3 DNA sequence: TGCAGTGCTAGGGGTTTGACTAGCGGGAGCCACGAGCAGTACTTC. Translation: CSARGLTSGSHEQYF.

This chain links TRBV2 with TRBJ2-7; tentatively, D is TRBD2 (5 bases). Per germline, CDR1 SNHLY and CDR2 FYNNEI. CDR3 size: 11 residues. V shed 8 bases and J shed 4 bases, with 9 bases lying between them. CDR3: CASRRGYEQYF. CDR3 coding DNA: TGTGCCAGCCGACGGGGTTACGAGCAGTACTTC.

This clonotype was detected a few times. The V gene is TRBV20-1, the J gene TRBJ2-3; tentative D call: TRBD2 (6 bases). Trimming removed 3 bases from V and 2 bases from J, with 9 bases in between. Germline-derived CDR1 and CDR2 are DFQATT and SNEGSKA (reference sequence). This CDR3 has 13 residues. The CDR3 nucleotides read TGCAGTGCTAGTGGCGGGATCACAGATACGCAGTATTTT. Residues: CSASGGITDTQYF.

Notes on this clonotype: Being one base from a much bigger clone, this may be a read error. The chain combines TRBV7-6 with TRBJ2-5, with D possibly being TRBD2 (6 bases). Germline V gives CDR1 SGHVS, CDR2 FNYEAQ. The V gene lost 0 bases and the J gene lost 9 bases, with 17 bases spanning the gap. The CDR3 covers 15 residues. The CDR3 coding sequence is TGTGCCAGCAGCTTAGCTGGGACCCAGAGGGAGGCCCAGTACTTC. Its translation is CASSLAGTQREAQYF.

About this clonotype itself: This clone may be a read error of a much larger clone one base away. V and J are TRBV12-3 or TRBV12-4 and TRBJ2-1; 7 bases are shared with TRBD1. The V and J ends lost 10 bases and 8 bases, in that order; junction bases with no gene match: 11. The CDR3 is 13 residues long. CDR3 sequence (DNA): TGTGCCACCACTCTGGACAGGTACGATGAGCAGTTCTTC. The encoded protein is CATTLDRYDEQFF.

CDR3 coding DNA: TGTGCCAGCAGCTCGACAGGAAACAATGAGCAGTTCTTC. This sequence encodes CASSSTGNNEQFF. V usage is TRBV13 and J usage is TRBJ2-1; D might be TRBD1 (6 bases). CDR3 length: 13 residues. V lost 4 bases and J 5 bases, leaving 9 bases between the germline ends. Per germline, CDR1 PRHDT and CDR2 FYEKMQ (reference sequence).

This clonotype was detected ten times or more. The gene calls are TRBV15 and TRBJ2-1, with D maybe TRBD1 (6 bases). The CDR3 loop spans 14 amino acids. Germline V gives CDR1 LNHNV, CDR2 YYDKDF (reference sequence). V was pared by 7 bases and J by 1 base, with 11 bases between. The DNA of the CDR3 is TGTGCCACCAACAAAGGGGGATCCTACAATGAGCAGTTCTTC. Its translation: CATNKGGSYNEQFF.

Only a few counts were recorded for this clonotype. The J gene is TRBJ1-2, the V gene TRBV12-3 or TRBV12-4, with a tentative D call TRBD1 (5 bases). With 6 bases removed from V and 10 bases from J, the gap between germline ends came to 15 bases. CDR3 size: 12 residues. This CDR3 is CASRPSGTVYTF. The DNA of the CDR3 is TGTGCCAGCAGGCCTTCCGGGACGGTCTACACCTTC.

Only one count was recorded for this clonotype. V and J are TRBV19 and TRBJ2-5, with D perhaps TRBD1 (5 bases). The germline gives CDR1 LNHDA, CDR2 SQIVND (reference sequence). The CDR3 has 16 amino acids. Trimming took off 7 bases at V and 5 bases at J, with 23 bases between the two ends. The CDR3 here is CASTPTWGRLVETQYF. CDR3 coding DNA: TGTGCCAGTACCCCCACCTGGGGCCGTTTGGTGGAGACCCAGTACTTC.

This clonotype was seen ten or more times. The V gene is TRBV10-3, the J gene TRBJ1-5; 7 bases are shared with TRBD1. The CDR3 spans 15 residues. Germline CDR1 and CDR2: ENHRY and SYGVKD. The J segment lost 5 bases and the V segment lost 2 bases, leaving 6 bases of the junction unmatched. The CDR3 loop is CAISESDRVDQPQHF. The CDR3 DNA follows: TGTGCCATCAGTGAGAGCGACAGGGTCGATCAGCCCCAGCATTTT.

There are many counts of this clonotype. The J gene is TRBJ1-3, the V gene TRBV5-1; no definite D call. There are 14 residues in the CDR3. Trimming cost V 0 bases and J 3 bases, with 7 bases left between them. Germline V gives CDR1 SGHRS, CDR2 YFSETQ. The CDR3 region has the DNA TGCGCCAGCAGCTTGGCCGGATATGGAAACACCATATATTTT. Protein sequence: CASSLAGYGNTIYF.

Judged by abundance, this clonotype is medium-sized (0.01 to 0.1%). The genes are TRBV20-1 and TRBJ2-1; possibly TRBD2 for D (6 bases). Trimming took 8 bases from V and 5 from J, leaving 22 bases between them. Germline V lookup: CDR1 DFQATT, CDR2 SNEGSKA (reference sequence). The CDR3 consists of 15 residues. The CDR3 DNA is TGCAGTACTATGACCGGCGGGACGGTCCACAATGAGCAGTTCTTC. Translation: CSTMTGGTVHNEQFF.

There are many counts of this clonotype. The chain is built from TRBV7-8 and TRBJ1-2, with a weak D call TRBD1 (6 bases). The germline V gene has CDR1 SGHVS and CDR2 FQNEAQ. The CDR3 consists of 14 residues. With 1 base removed from V and 5 bases from J, the gap between germline ends came to 11 bases. CDR3 nucleotides: TGTGCCAGCAGCTTAGACCGGACAGAATATGGCTACACCTTC. The encoded protein is CASSLDRTEYGYTF.

This clonotype was counted ten times or more. The V call is TRBV2, the J call TRBJ2-7; 13 nucleotides align to TRBD2. The CDR3 has 16 residues. V was clipped by 9 bases and J by 6 bases; unmatched bases: 14. The germline gives CDR1 SNHLY, CDR2 FYNNEI. The CDR3 DNA is TGTGCCAGAATCGGGACTAGCGGGATAGGTCGCGGCGAGCAGTACTTC. This codes for CARIGTSGIGRGEQYF. Looking up the rest from reference TRBV2 and TRBJ2-7 gives the full variable domain: EPEVTQTPSHQVTQMGQEVILRCVPISNHLYFYWYRQILGQKVEFLVSFYNNEISEKSEIFDDQFSVERPDGSNFTLKIRSTKLEDSAMYFCARIGTSGIGRGEQYFGPGTRLTVT.

In this sample, this clonotype turned up a few times. The chain combines TRBV6-5 with TRBJ1-2; tentative D call: TRBD1 (5 bases). Germline V gives CDR1 MNHEY, CDR2 SVGAGI. Trimming removed 6 bases from V and 1 base from J, with 9 bases in between. The CDR3 is made up of 13 amino acids. The CDR3 sequence is CASRADSNYGYTF. CDR3 nucleotide sequence: TGTGCCAGCAGAGCAGACAGTAACTATGGCTACACCTTC.

J is TRBJ1-1 and V is TRBV7-9, with no clear D. The CDR3 extends over 14 amino acids. Germline CDR1 and CDR2: SEHNR and FQNEAQ (reference sequence). V was pared by 1 base and J by 1 base, with 7 bases between. CDR3 residues: CASSLDIGNTEAFF. The DNA of the CDR3 is TGTGCCAGCAGCTTAGACATAGGGAACACTGAAGCTTTCTTT.

The chain carries TRBV6-1 and TRBJ1-6; the D is unclear. With 8 bases removed from V and 8 bases from J, the gap between germline ends came to 19 bases. Germline CDR1 is MNHNS and CDR2 is SASEGT. The CDR3 runs 15 residues. The DNA for the CDR3 is TGTGCCAGCTTTGGGCGCGCGGCGAGGGATTCACCCCTCCACTTT. Protein product: CASFGRAARDSPLHF.

A word on this clonotype: This CDR3 is missing its conserved last phenylalanine or tryptophan, likely due to a read error. The chain links TRBV19 to TRBJ1-3; D is uncertain. CDR3 size: 15 residues. CDR1 and CDR2 from the germline V gene are LNHDA and SQIVND (reference sequence). V lost 6 bases and J 0 bases, leaving 12 bases between the germline ends. The CDR3 nucleotides are TGTGCCAGTAGGAAATGGCGGTACTCTGGAAACACCATATATCTT. Translation: CASRKWRYSGNTIYL.

The genes are TRBV7-8 and TRBJ2-7, with 12 bases aligning to TRBD2. Germline V gene data show CDR1 as SGHVS and CDR2 as FQNEAQ. V gave up 5 bases and J gave up 1 base; unmatched junction bases: 9. CDR3 length equals 17 residues. CDR3 sequence (DNA): TGTGCCAGCAGCCGAGGACTAGCGGGGATTAGTTCCTACGAGCAGTACTTC. Its translation is CASSRGLAGISSYEQYF.

The chain joins TRBV7-8 to TRBJ2-7; D may be TRBD2 (6 bases). Germline-derived CDR1 and CDR2 are SGHVS and FQNEAQ. The CDR3 loop spans 14 amino acids. With 2 bases removed from V and 3 bases from J, the gap between germline ends came to 11 bases. CDR3 nucleotide sequence: TGTGCCAGCAGCTTACGCGGGGAACACTACGAGCAGTACTTC. Its translation is CASSLRGEHYEQYF.

This clonotype occurred many times. The V call is TRBV9, the J call TRBJ2-3, with D possibly matching TRBD1 (5 bases). This CDR3 contains 15 residues. V lost 0 bases to trimming and J lost 2 bases, with 10 bases between them. The germline V gene has CDR1 SGDLS and CDR2 YYNGEE. CDR3: CASSVVSGITDTQYF. DNA for the CDR3: TGTGCCAGCAGCGTAGTGTCAGGGATCACAGATACGCAGTATTTT.

This clonotype was found many times. This chain joins TRBV10-3 and TRBJ1-6; possibly TRBD1 for D (6 bases). Trimming pared 0 bases from V and 8 bases from J, leaving 17 bases between. The CDR3 totals 17 residues. The V gene's germline CDR1 is ENHRY and CDR2 SYGVKD. CDR3 sequence (DNA): TGTGCCATCAGTGAGTCGGGGGGCCCGAGGAGATATTCACCCCTCCACTTT. Its protein product is CAISESGGPRRYSPLHF.

This clonotype was counted at least ten times. One base away lies a much larger clone, so this may be a sequencing read error. This rearrangement joins TRBV5-1 to TRBJ1-1; D ambiguous. Germline V lookup: CDR1 SGHRS, CDR2 YFSETQ. The CDR3 is 14 residues long. The CDR3 bases are TGCGCCAGCAGCTTGGGGCAGCTGAACACTGAAGCTTCCTTT. Its protein is CASSLGQLNTEASF. Full variable domain (outside the CDR3, taken from reference TRBV5-1 and TRBJ1-1): KAGVTQTPRYLIKTRGQQVTLSCSPISGHRSVSWYQQTPGQGLQFLFEYFSETQRNKGNFPGRFSGRQFSNSRSEMNVSTLELGDSALYLCASSLGQLNTEASFGQGTRLTVV.

This clonotype was counted ten times or more. The gene calls are TRBV10-1 and TRBJ2-3; D possibly matches TRBD1 or TRBD2 (5 bases each). The V and J ends lost 3 bases and 0 bases respectively, with 10 bases between them. In germline, CDR1 is WNHNN, CDR2 SYGVQD (reference sequence). The CDR3 is 15 residues long. The CDR3 reads CASSEGTTSTDTQYF. The CDR3 DNA reads as TGCGCCAGCAGTGAAGGGACCACTAGCACAGATACGCAGTATTTT.